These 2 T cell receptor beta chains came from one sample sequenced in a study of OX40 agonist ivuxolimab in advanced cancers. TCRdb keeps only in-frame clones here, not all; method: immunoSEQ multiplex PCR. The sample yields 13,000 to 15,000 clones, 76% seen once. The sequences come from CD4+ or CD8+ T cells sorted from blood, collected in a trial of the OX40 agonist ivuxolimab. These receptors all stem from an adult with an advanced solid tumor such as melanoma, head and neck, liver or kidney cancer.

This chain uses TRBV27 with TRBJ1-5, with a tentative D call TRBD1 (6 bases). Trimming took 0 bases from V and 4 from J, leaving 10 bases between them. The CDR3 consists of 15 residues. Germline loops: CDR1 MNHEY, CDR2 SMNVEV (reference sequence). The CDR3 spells CASSLSMGHNQPQHF. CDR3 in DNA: TGTGCCAGCAGTTTATCGATGGGACATAATCAGCCCCAGCATTTT.

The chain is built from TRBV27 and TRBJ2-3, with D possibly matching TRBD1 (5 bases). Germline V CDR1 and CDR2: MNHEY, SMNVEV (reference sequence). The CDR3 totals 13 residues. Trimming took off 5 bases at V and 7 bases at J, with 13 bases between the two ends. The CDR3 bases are TGTGCCAGCAGTGGGGCTCCTTCATATACGCAGTATTTT. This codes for CASSGAPSYTQYF.